The following is a T cell receptor beta chain sequence with its context. These data belong to a study of control samples from healthy donors and cancer patients. Using immunoSEQ multiplex PCR, the repertoire was profiled, and TCRdb retains in-frame clones only, with some absent. This table has 100,000 to 150,000 clones, about 88% appearing once. V gave up 0 bases and J gave up 0 bases; unmatched junction bases: 2. Germline CDR1 is SGDLS and CDR2 is YYNGEE. The length of the CDR3 is 15 residues. This TCR derives from a man in his fifties or sixties in good health. The sequenced sample was blood. This rearrangement joins TRBV9 to TRBJ1-1; TRBD1 matches at 7 bases. The CDR3 here is CASSVDGTVNTEAFF. The CDR3 DNA sequence: TGTGCCAGCAGCGTAGATGGGACAGTGAACACTGAAGCTTTCTTT.